This T cell receptor beta chain was profiled in a study of memory CD4+ T cells and cytomegalovirus serostatus. As for the study in general: Of the healthy Belgian adults, 9 or 10 were CMV seropositive and approximately 25 seronegative.

The table came from immunoSEQ multiplex PCR; TCRdb's copy has only in-frame clones and leaves some out. The sample yields under 65,000 clones, 78% seen once. Single viable CD3+CD4+CD8-CD45RO+ cells were sorted as the memory CD4+ T cells. The material sequenced was memory CD4+ T cells from blood. This sequence originates from an adult in good health and CMV-seronegative.

DNA for the CDR3: TGTGCCAGCAGTCTCCGGGGGGGGCCAAATCAGCCCCAGCATTTT. This encodes CASSLRGGPNQPQHF. The chain joins TRBV27 to TRBJ1-5, with a weak D call TRBD1 (6 bases). The CDR3 covers 15 residues. V dropped 5 bases and J dropped 4 bases, with 15 bases sitting between them. CDR1 and CDR2 (germline): MNHEY, SMNVEV (reference sequence).